This TCR beta chain emerged from a study of OX40 agonist ivuxolimab in advanced cancers. Clones were read by immunoSEQ multiplex PCR, and TCRdb kept only the in-frame ones, dropping some. The table includes around 68,000 clones, about 89% detected once. Deletions cut 1 base from V and 7 bases from J, with 16 bases between. Germline V lookup: CDR1 SGHAT, CDR2 FQNNGV. This CDR3 has 16 amino acids. Turning to this clone: Its specificity is not known.

Whole-study findings and limits: Both CD4+ and CD8+ T cell populations in blood had undergone clonal expansion by week 6 at 0.1 to 3.0 mg/kg.

The clonotype comes from an adult with an advanced solid tumor such as melanoma, head and neck, liver or kidney cancer. This specimen consisted of CD4+ or CD8+ T cells sorted from blood, obtained in a trial of the OX40 agonist ivuxolimab. The chain carries TRBV11-2 and TRBJ1-4; D is possibly TRBD1 (5 bases). This CDR3 is CASSLGGSGRTEKLFF. CDR3 in DNA: TGTGCCAGCAGCTTAGGTGGGTCGGGACGCACTGAAAAACTGTTTTTT.